This T cell receptor (beta chain) was identified in a study of T cells in localized non-small cell lung cancer. Regarding the study as a whole: Clonality peaked in uninvolved adjacent lung rather than tumor. The study linked higher blood T cell density to longer overall survival.

This CDR3 is 17 amino acids long. Assay used: immunoSEQ multiplex PCR; TCRdb lists only in-frame clones, some missing. The table lists tens of thousands of clones, 88% of them singletons. Concerning this clone itself: Its antigen is still unknown.

This specimen was peripheral blood, taken before any cancer treatment. The TCR comes from a woman aged 40-70 years with stage I squamous cell lung carcinoma. The V and J genes are TRBV1 and TRBJ1-2. TRBV1 is designated a pseudogene. CDR3 residues: CTSSQICGSPGDYGYTF. DNA of the CDR3: TGCACCAGCAGCCAAATTTGCGGCTCCCCTGGGGACTATGGCTACACCTTC.